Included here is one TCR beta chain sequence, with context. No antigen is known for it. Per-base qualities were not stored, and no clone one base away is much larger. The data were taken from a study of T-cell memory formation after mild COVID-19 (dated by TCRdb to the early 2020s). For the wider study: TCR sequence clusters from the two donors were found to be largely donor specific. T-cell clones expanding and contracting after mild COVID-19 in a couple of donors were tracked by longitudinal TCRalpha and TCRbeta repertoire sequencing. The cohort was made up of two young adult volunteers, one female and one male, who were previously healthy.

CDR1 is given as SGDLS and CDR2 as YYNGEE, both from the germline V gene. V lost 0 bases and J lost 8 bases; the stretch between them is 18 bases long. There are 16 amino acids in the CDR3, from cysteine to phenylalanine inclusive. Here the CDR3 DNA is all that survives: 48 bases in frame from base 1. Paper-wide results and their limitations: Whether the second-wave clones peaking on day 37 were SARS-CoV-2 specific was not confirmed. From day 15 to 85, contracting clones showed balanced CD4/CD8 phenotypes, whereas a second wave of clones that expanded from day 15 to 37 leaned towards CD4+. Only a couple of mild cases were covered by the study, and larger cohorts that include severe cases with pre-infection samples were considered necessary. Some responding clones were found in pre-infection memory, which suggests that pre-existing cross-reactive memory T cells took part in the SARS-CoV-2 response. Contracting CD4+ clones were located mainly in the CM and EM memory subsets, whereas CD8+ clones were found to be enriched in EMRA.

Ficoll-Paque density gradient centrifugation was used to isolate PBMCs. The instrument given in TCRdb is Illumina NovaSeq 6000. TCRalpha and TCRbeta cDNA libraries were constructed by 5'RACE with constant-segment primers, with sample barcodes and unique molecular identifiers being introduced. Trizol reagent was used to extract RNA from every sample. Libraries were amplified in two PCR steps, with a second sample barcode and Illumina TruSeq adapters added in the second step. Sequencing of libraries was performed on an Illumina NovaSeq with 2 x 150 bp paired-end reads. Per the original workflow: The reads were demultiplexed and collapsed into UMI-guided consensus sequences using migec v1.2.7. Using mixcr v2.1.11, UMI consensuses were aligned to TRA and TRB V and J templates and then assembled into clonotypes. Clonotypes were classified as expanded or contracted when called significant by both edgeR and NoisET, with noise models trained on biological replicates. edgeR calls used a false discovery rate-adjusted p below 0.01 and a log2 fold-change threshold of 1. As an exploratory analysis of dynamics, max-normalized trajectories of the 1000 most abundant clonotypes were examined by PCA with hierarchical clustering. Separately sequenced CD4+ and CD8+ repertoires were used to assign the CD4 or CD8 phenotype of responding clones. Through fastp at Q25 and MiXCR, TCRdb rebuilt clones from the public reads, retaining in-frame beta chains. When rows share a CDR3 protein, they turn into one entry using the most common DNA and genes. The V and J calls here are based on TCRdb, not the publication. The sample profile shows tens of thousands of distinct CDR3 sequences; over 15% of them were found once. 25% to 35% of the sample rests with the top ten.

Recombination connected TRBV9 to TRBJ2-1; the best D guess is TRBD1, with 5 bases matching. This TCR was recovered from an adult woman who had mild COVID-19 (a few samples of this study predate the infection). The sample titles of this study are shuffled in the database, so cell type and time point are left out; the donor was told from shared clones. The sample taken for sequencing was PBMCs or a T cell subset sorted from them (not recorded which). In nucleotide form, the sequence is TGTGCCAGCAGCGTAGCCCTAAGGGGTGCGCCGCATGAGCAGTTCTTC. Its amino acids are CASSVALRGAPHEQFF.